These 21 T cell receptor beta chains were sequenced from one sample in a study of shared clonotypes between healthy human individuals. TCRdb's table, derived via immunoSEQ multiplex PCR, lists solely in-frame clones and lacks some. The sample shows about 470,000 clones, around 79% of them seen only once. Sequencing input: PBMCs. These receptor sequences come from a woman in her forties in good health. Some clones in this sample may be carry-over from other donors' samples.

Of note for this clone: A much larger clone lies one base from this, so it may be a read error. The sample carries other DNA sequences with the same CDR3. This chain connects TRBV5-1 to TRBJ1-1; D remains ambiguous. This CDR3 is built from 13 residues. The germline CDR1 and CDR2 sequences are SGHRS and YFSETQ. With 0 bases removed from V and 1 base from J, the gap between germline ends came to 4 bases. Here the CDR3 reads CASSLEANTEAFF. The DNA of the CDR3 is TGCGCCAGCAGCTTGGAGGCGAACACTGAAGCTTTCTTT.

Here the CDR3 DNA reads TGCAGCGTTGACGGACAGACAGCAGATACGCAGTATTTT. It codes for CSVDGQTADTQYF. The chain uses TRBV29-1 and TRBJ2-3; TRBD1 might be the D (6 bases). CDR1 is SQVTM and CDR2 is ANQGSEA in the germline V gene. The CDR3 spans 13 residues. The germline V and J ends were trimmed by 3 bases and 4 bases, with 11 bases remaining between them.

CDR3 sequence reads: CASSDRALAQETQYF. The CDR3 DNA reads as TGTGCCAGCAGTGACAGGGCCCTTGCGCAAGAGACCCAGTACTTC. This rearrangement joins TRBV6-1 to TRBJ2-5; D is perhaps TRBD1 (5 bases). Between the trimmed V and J ends, which lost 3 bases and 2 bases, there was a span of 13 bases. Germline CDR1 and CDR2: MNHNS and SASEGT. This CDR3 comprises 15 residues.

This clone occurred many times. The chain has TRBV28 and TRBJ2-3, with D hard to call. Deletions cut 8 bases from V and 3 bases from J, with 18 bases between. The CDR3 extends over 15 amino acids. Germline CDR1 MDHEN, CDR2 SYDVKM. The CDR3 loop reads CASSSASFETDTQYF. The CDR3 nucleotides read TGTGCCAGCTCTTCGGCTAGTTTCGAGACAGATACGCAGTATTTT.

The rearrangement uses TRBV2 and TRBJ2-3; the match to TRBD2 covers 9 bases. V lost 10 bases, J lost 5 bases, and 10 bases stayed unmatched. Germline V CDR1 and CDR2: SNHLY, FYNNEI. This CDR3 has 14 amino acids. The DNA for the CDR3 is TGTGCCACCAGAAGGTTACTAGCGGGAGATACGCAGTATTTT. Its protein is CATRRLLAGDTQYF. Together with reference TRBV2 and TRBJ2-3, the CDR3 gives the full variable domain: EPEVTQTPSHQVTQMGQEVILRCVPISNHLYFYWYRQILGQKVEFLVSFYNNEISEKSEIFDDQFSVERPDGSNFTLKIRSTKLEDSAMYFCATRRLLAGDTQYFGPGTRLTVL.

The chain carries TRBV5-1 and TRBJ2-1, with D unclear. Trimming removed 5 bases from V and 4 bases from J, with 16 bases in between. Germline V CDR1 and CDR2: SGHRS, YFSETQ. The CDR3 consists of 15 residues. CDR3 amino acids: CASSGSWQSYNEQFF. The CDR3 region has the DNA TGCGCCAGCAGTGGGTCCTGGCAGAGTTACAATGAGCAGTTCTTC. The full variable domain, in which reference TRBV5-1 and TRBJ2-1 provide the parts outside the CDR3, is KAGVTQTPRYLIKTRGQQVTLSCSPISGHRSVSWYQQTPGQGLQFLFEYFSETQRNKGNFPGRFSGRQFSNSRSEMNVSTLELGDSALYLCASSGSWQSYNEQFFGPGTRLTVL.

This sequence joins TRBV21-1 and TRBJ1-2. TRBV21-1 is assigned pseudogene status. CDR3 length equals 21 residues. The CDR3 loop is CASSPRGEGGSKVRVEYGYTF. The CDR3 nucleotides are TGTGCCAGCAGCCCACGGGGGGAAGGGGGGTCTAAGGTGCGGGTTGAGTATGGCTACACCTTC.

The chain is built from TRBV7-9 and TRBJ2-7, with 7 bases matching TRBD2. With 5 bases clipped from V and 7 bases from J, the junction kept 11 bases outside the gene matches. CDR3 size: 14 residues. Germline loops: CDR1 SEHNR, CDR2 FQNEAQ (reference sequence). The CDR3 spells CASSQRDSYVEQYF. In DNA, the CDR3 is TGTGCCAGCAGCCAGCGGGACTCGTATGTAGAGCAGTACTTC.

This rearrangement joins TRBV28 to TRBJ1-2, with D tentatively TRBD1 (6 bases). The CDR3 is made up of 13 amino acids. Germline loops: CDR1 MDHEN, CDR2 SYDVKM. Deletions cut 3 bases from V and 4 bases from J, with 9 bases between. In DNA form, the CDR3 reads TGTGCCAGCAGTTTGGACAGACTCTATGGCTACACCTTC. Protein: CASSLDRLYGYTF.

In its sample, this clone was seen a few times. J is TRBJ2-3 and V is TRBV1; whether TRBD2, the table's D call, matches the DNA was not checked. TRBV1 is a documented pseudogene. The CDR3 runs to 15 residues. In DNA form, the CDR3 reads TGCACCAGCAGCCGGGAGAACCAAGGCCCAGATACGCAGTATTTT. It specifies CTSSRENQGPDTQYF.

The chain combines TRBV5-4 with TRBJ2-7, with 13 bases identical to TRBD2. CDR3 size: 15 residues. J was trimmed by 2 bases and V by 2 bases; bases with no gene match: 1. Per germline, CDR1 SGHNT and CDR2 YYREEE (reference sequence). For the CDR3, the DNA is TGTGCCAGCAGCTTACTAGCGGGAGGGCCCTACGAGCAGTACTTC. Its protein product is CASSLLAGGPYEQYF.

The CDR3 coding sequence is TGTGCCAGCAGGCGCACAGAGGCGCCTACCTTC. Its protein product is CASRRTEAPTF. This chain joins TRBV28 and TRBJ1-2; no clear D. The CDR3 extends over 11 amino acids. Germline loops: CDR1 MDHEN, CDR2 SYDVKM. Trimming shortened V by 6 bases and J by 14 bases, and 16 bases separated the two germline ends.

This clone has more than one count but fewer than ten. The CDR3 spells CAWSVGAGGRETQYF. The CDR3, as DNA: TGTGCCTGGAGTGTTGGAGCGGGAGGGCGGGAGACCCAGTACTTC. J is TRBJ2-5 and V is TRBV30; 10 bases fit TRBD2. Germline lookup yields CDR1 GTSNPN and CDR2 SVGIG (reference sequence). Trimming removed 0 bases from V and 5 bases from J; junction bases left unmatched: 6. The length of the CDR3 is 15 residues.

This clone was recorded only once. V is TRBV28 and J is TRBJ1-5; D gene uncertain. V was clipped by 2 bases and J by 2 bases, with 13 bases between them. Germline CDR1 and CDR2: MDHEN and SYDVKM. This CDR3 is 16 amino acids long. The CDR3 here is CASSLPLLGGNQPQHF. In DNA form, the CDR3 reads TGTGCCAGCAGTTTACCCCTCCTCGGGGGCAATCAGCCCCAGCATTTT. Full variable domain (outside the CDR3, taken from reference TRBV28 and TRBJ1-5): DVKVTQSSRYLVKRTGEKVFLECVQDMDHENMFWYRQDPGLGLRLIYFSYDVKMKEKGDIPEGYSVSREKKERFSLILESASTNQTSMYLCASSLPLLGGNQPQHFGDGTRLSIL.

V and J are TRBV9 and TRBJ1-1; the D gene is possibly TRBD1 (6 bases). The CDR3 has 15 residues. Germline values: CDR1 SGDLS, CDR2 YYNGEE. The V gene lost 0 bases and the J gene lost 0 bases, with 9 bases spanning the gap. CDR3 DNA: TGTGCCAGCAGCGTAGAGGACAGTTTGAACACTGAAGCTTTCTTT. Translation gives CASSVEDSLNTEAFF.

The chain joins TRBV19 to TRBJ2-1; TRBD1 is a possible D gene (5 bases). There are 15 residues in the CDR3. The V gene lost 3 bases and the J gene lost 5 bases, with 14 bases spanning the gap. Germline V gene data show CDR1 as LNHDA and CDR2 as SQIVND (reference sequence). The CDR3 sequence: CASSIGAARNNEQFF. The CDR3 DNA is TGTGCCAGTAGTATTGGGGCGGCAAGAAACAATGAGCAGTTCTTC.

J is TRBJ2-7 and V is TRBV7-9, with 13 bases lining up with TRBD2. The J segment lost 3 bases and the V segment lost 5 bases, leaving 4 bases of the junction unmatched. In germline, CDR1 is SEHNR, CDR2 FQNEAQ (reference sequence). CDR3 length: 15 residues. CDR3 loop: CASSRGLAGNYEQYF. In DNA, the CDR3 is TGTGCCAGCAGCCGGGGACTAGCGGGAAACTACGAGCAGTACTTC.

Note on this clone: Other DNA sequences in the sample encode the same CDR3. This sequence joins TRBV15 and TRBJ2-7; TRBD1 matches at 8 bases. CDR1 is LNHNV, CDR2 YYDKDF, per germline (reference sequence). The ends lost 0 bases at V and 2 bases at J; junction bases unmatched: 3. The CDR3 has 15 amino acids. The CDR3 loop is CATSRDKDRAYEQYF. The DNA of the CDR3 is TGTGCCACCAGCAGAGATAAGGACAGGGCCTACGAGCAGTACTTC.

The chain is built from TRBV7-9 and TRBJ2-7; the D is unclear. Trimming removed 5 bases from V and 0 bases from J, with 8 bases in between. The CDR3 totals 13 residues. CDR1 and CDR2 (germline): SEHNR, FQNEAQ (reference sequence). The CDR3 DNA sequence: TGTGCCAGCAGCCGGACCTCCTCCTACGAGCAGTACTTC. This translates into CASSRTSSYEQYF. The whole variable domain, filled in from reference TRBV7-9 and TRBJ2-7, reads DTGVSQNPRHKITKRGQNVTFRCDPISEHNRLYWYRQTLGQGPEFLTYFQNEAQLEKSRLLSDRFSAERPKGSFSTLEIQRTEQGDSAMYLCASSRTSSYEQYFGPGTRLTVT.

The gene calls are TRBV5-1 and TRBJ2-7; a possible D gene is TRBD1 (6 bases). Germline lookup yields CDR1 SGHRS and CDR2 YFSETQ. The CDR3 is 17 residues long. V lost 0 bases to trimming and J lost 2 bases, with 18 bases between them. The CDR3 DNA reads TGCGCCAGCAGCTTGGTTGCAAACCAGGGGTTTACCTACGAGCAGTACTTC. This translates into CASSLVANQGFTYEQYF. The whole variable domain, filled in from reference TRBV5-1 and TRBJ2-7, reads KAGVTQTPRYLIKTRGQQVTLSCSPISGHRSVSWYQQTPGQGLQFLFEYFSETQRNKGNFPGRFSGRQFSNSRSEMNVSTLELGDSALYLCASSLVANQGFTYEQYFGPGTRLTVT.

V gene TRBV5-1 combines with J gene TRBJ2-3, with 9 bases aligning to TRBD1. The CDR3 has 16 amino acids. With 6 bases clipped from V and 0 bases from J, the junction kept 8 bases outside the gene matches. Germline CDR1 SGHRS, CDR2 YFSETQ. CDR3 in amino acids: CASTLGQGTSTDTQYF. In DNA, the CDR3 is TGCGCCAGCACCCTAGGACAGGGGACAAGCACAGATACGCAGTATTTT.